This is a list of T cell receptor beta chains from one sample in a study of blood T cell repertoires in COVID-19. Here immunoSEQ multiplex PCR was the method, and the copy in TCRdb shows in-frame clones only, minus some. The sample comprises some 100,000 clones, more than 80% of which are singletons, and less than 11% rests with the top ten. Sequencing was carried out using peripheral blood. These receptors originate from a human donor in a cohort sampled during active COVID-19. CDR3s leave out the opening cysteine and the closing phenylalanine or tryptophan.

ASREVEQETQY,TRBV7-2
ASSERTGTYEQY,TRBV6-1
ASSQDGSGVYEQY,TRBV4-3
AWAASQGALH,TRBV30
ASWRGAGSPLH,TRBV28
SASSGGGPANTGELF,TRBV29-1
ASTHNSGNTIY,TRBV7-2
ASSLGIPDRGDGYT,TRBV5-1
ASRLARGDTQY,TRBV7-2
ASSLVWGGVNTEAF,TRBV11-3
ASSYSGLAYEQY,TRBV6-2/TRBV6-3
ASSYPGTSGNEQF,TRBV6-6
ASSVVGDSNYEQY,TRBV9
ASSVALVKLPHEQY,TRBV9
ASSVDGRDKLSTDTQY,TRBV9
ASSRPLTDTQY,TRBV6-2/TRBV6-3
ASSPRGSTTDTQY,TRBV18
ATSDPGQRSLYEQY,TRBV24-1
ASSDERVYGYT,TRBV2
ASSLDRGQEKQF,TRBV7-4
ASSLQGGNNQPQH,TRBV5-1
ASSPQGLSYEQY,TRBV7-8
ASKLSGTGGGEAF,TRBV7-9
AWSWGDNQPQH,TRBV30
ASSSAGTSPAEQY,TRBV5-1
ASSPPGVEQY,TRBV6-6
ASSGQGLGTEAF,TRBV9
ASSLAWDTSYEQY,TRBV7-8
AWSVVGGTEAF,TRBV30
ASSSPRQDPYEQY,TRBV4-1
ASRIGQEEYGYT,TRBV6-5
ASRLAGDIYEQY,TRBV5-1
ASSQDRRGLTSYEQY,TRBV4-3
ASSRDRGQPQH,TRBV7-3
ASSYSLGVAETQY,TRBV6-2/TRBV6-3
ASQGLNYGYT,TRBV30
ASSIGLAGGLEQF,TRBV7-2
ASSQLSSGGTYEQY,TRBV6-2/TRBV6-3
ASSFLGGANTDIYGYT,TRBV7-8
ASSPAGAVRSYEQY,TRBV18
SVGTGGNYGYT,TRBV29-1
ASSLAGAGTEAF,TRBV7-9
ASSPQGGQPQH,TRBV6-6
ASRQGPNTGELF,TRBV27
ASSQVPGGGSSYNEQF,TRBV4-1
ASSPRTGIYEQY,TRBV4-3
ASSLEGGTNSPLH,TRBV5-8
ASSAGTGGIQETQY,TRBV9
ATSDLTGNEQY,TRBV24-1